Shown below are 28 T cell receptor beta chains from a single sample sequenced in a study of immune cell composition in non-small cell lung cancer. Profiled with immunoSEQ multiplex PCR; TCRdb holds only in-frame clones, not every one. The table records thousands of clones, approximately 70% of them present only once. Normal lung was sampled as far from the tumour as possible, at least 3 cm. Sequencing input: non-adjacent lung tissue. The receptors were sampled from a human donor with non-small cell lung cancer.

This clone was detected only once. The chain is built from TRBV28 and TRBJ1-1; 10 bases align to TRBD1. Per germline, CDR1 MDHEN and CDR2 SYDVKM. The CDR3 is 16 amino acids. V lost 3 bases, J lost 9 bases, and 13 bases stayed unmatched. The CDR3, as DNA: TGTGCCAGCAGTTTGGTTGGGACAGGGGCGAACGGCAAAGCTTTCTTT. Translating gives CASSLVGTGANGKAFF.

The V gene is TRBV4-3, the J gene TRBJ1-6; 7 bases agree with TRBD1. This CDR3 comprises 18 residues. V gave up 0 bases and J gave up 3 bases; unmatched junction bases: 8. The germline gives CDR1 LGHNA, CDR2 YSLEER. CDR3 residues: CASSQDGGTAFYNSPLHF. CDR3 sequence (DNA): TGCGCCAGCAGCCAAGACGGCGGGACAGCCTTCTATAATTCACCCCTCCACTTT.

CDR3 loop: CASSLAGGAGHEQFF. The DNA of the CDR3 is TGTGCCAGCAGCTTAGCCGGGGGGGCCGGACATGAGCAGTTCTTC. The genes are TRBV7-2 and TRBJ2-1; 8 positions agree with TRBD2. Germline CDR1 and CDR2: SGHTA and FQGNSA. Losses at the gene ends were 0 bases for V and 8 bases for J; bases not matched to a gene: 6. The CDR3 consists of 15 residues.

This clone was observed a handful of times. The genes are TRBV6-5 and TRBJ2-1; the match to TRBD1 covers 7 bases. This CDR3 comprises 15 residues. J was trimmed by 4 bases and V by 0 bases; bases with no gene match: 3. Germline V gene lookup returns CDR1 MNHEY and CDR2 SVGAGI. The CDR3 region is CASSYSGTDYNEQFF. CDR3 DNA: TGTGCCAGCAGTTACTCCGGGACAGATTACAATGAGCAGTTCTTC.

The rearrangement links TRBV7-6 to TRBJ2-7, with TRBD2 identical over 8 bases. This CDR3 contains 14 residues. After removal of 5 bases from V and 0 bases from J, the junction contained 3 bases not matched to a gene. Germline CDR1 and CDR2: SGHVS and FNYEAQ. In DNA form, the CDR3 reads TGTGCCAGCAGCCCCGGGGGGGGCTCCTACGAGCAGTACTTC. Translation: CASSPGGGSYEQYF.

This clone has a handful of counts. The V call is TRBV27, the J call TRBJ2-7; unclear D gene. This CDR3 has 14 residues. Germline V gene lookup returns CDR1 MNHEY and CDR2 SMNVEV (reference sequence). With 1 base removed from V and 3 bases from J, the gap between germline ends came to 10 bases. The CDR3 sequence: CASSLYSSDYEQYF. The CDR3 region has the DNA TGTGCCAGCAGTTTATACAGCTCGGACTACGAGCAGTACTTC.

In this sample, this clone turned up once. J is TRBJ2-3 and V is TRBV4-2, with 8 bases matching TRBD2. Trimming took 3 bases from V and 4 from J; bases not matched to a gene: 9. The CDR3 loop spans 16 amino acids. Germline assignment: CDR1 LGHNA and CDR2 YNFKEQ. CDR3 in amino acids: CASSQLLRGVADTQYF. In DNA form, the CDR3 reads TGTGCCAGCAGCCAGTTGTTGCGGGGGGTAGCAGATACGCAGTATTTT.

This chain links TRBV11-1 with TRBJ2-7; TRBD2 agrees at 9 bases. J lost 2 bases, V lost 5 bases, and 10 bases had no gene match. Germline CDR1 SGHAT, CDR2 FQDESV (reference sequence). CDR3 length equals 16 residues. The CDR3 is CASSPRRLAGTYEQYF. The CDR3 DNA reads TGTGCCAGCAGCCCGAGGAGGCTAGCGGGAACCTACGAGCAGTACTTC.

This clone was detected only a few times. This chain links TRBV4-3 with TRBJ1-2; D is perhaps TRBD1 (6 bases). The length of the CDR3 is 15 residues. V lost 0 bases and J 8 bases, leaving 16 bases between the germline ends. CDR1 is LGHNA and CDR2 is YSLEER in the germline V gene. The CDR3 protein is CASSQDERGTDGYTF. Here the CDR3 DNA reads TGCGCCAGCAGCCAAGATGAGAGGGGGACGGACGGCTACACCTTC.

This clone was detected once. This chain links TRBV30 with TRBJ1-4, with D perhaps TRBD1 (5 bases). The CDR3 length is 16 residues. V gave up 5 bases and J gave up 7 bases, with 23 bases separating them. Germline values: CDR1 GTSNPN, CDR2 SVGIG (reference sequence). CDR3 in amino acids: CAWSPYGGIRSEKLFF. The CDR3 nucleotides read TGTGCCTGGTCCCCCTACGGGGGGATACGGAGTGAAAAACTGTTTTTT.

V is TRBV19 and J is TRBJ1-2; D may be TRBD1 (5 bases). V lost 5 bases and J 2 bases, leaving 15 bases between the germline ends. The length of the CDR3 is 15 residues. Looked up from germline, CDR1 is LNHDA and CDR2 is SQIVND (reference sequence). In DNA form, the CDR3 reads TGTGCCAGTAGTCCAAGGGGCAGGAACAACTATGGCTACACCTTC. This sequence encodes CASSPRGRNNYGYTF.

The chain links TRBV19 to TRBJ1-5; TRBD1 might be the D (6 bases). Germline CDR1 and CDR2: LNHDA and SQIVND (reference sequence). V was cut by 6 bases and J by 6 bases, with 15 bases left in between. The CDR3 sequence is 14 residues long. The CDR3 loop reads CASRSGASGQPQHF. CDR3 bases: TGTGCCAGTAGATCAGGGGCTTCGGGTCAGCCCCAGCATTTT.

CDR3 residues: CASSLKELQRGVYNEQFF. The CDR3 nucleotides read TGCGCCAGCAGCTTGAAGGAGCTACAGCGCGGGGTATACAATGAGCAGTTCTTC. This sequence joins TRBV5-1 and TRBJ2-1, with D possibly being TRBD2 (6 bases). V gave up 1 base and J gave up 4 bases, with 21 bases separating them. The CDR3 sequence is 18 residues long. Germline lookup yields CDR1 SGHRS and CDR2 YFSETQ.

This clone appeared once. The chain carries TRBV19 and TRBJ2-3; 9 bases map to TRBD2. The CDR3 totals 12 residues. V lost 6 bases to trimming and J lost 9 bases; unmatched junction nucleotides: 4. Germline values: CDR1 LNHDA, CDR2 SQIVND (reference sequence). The CDR3 DNA reads as TGTGCCAGTAGCCGAACTAGCGGGACGCAGTATTTT. It encodes CASSRTSGTQYF.

The chain joins TRBV6-1 to TRBJ2-5; no clear D. Trimming pared 5 bases from V and 1 base from J, leaving 14 bases between. The CDR3 length is 15 residues. The V gene's germline CDR1 is MNHNS and CDR2 SASEGT. The CDR3 sequence is CASSQIPDFQETQYF. DNA of the CDR3: TGTGCCAGCAGTCAAATACCAGATTTCCAAGAGACCCAGTACTTC.

The CDR3 DNA sequence: TGTGCCAGCAGCTTAAGATGGGCCGCCTGCGAGCAGTACTTC. Protein sequence: CASSLRWAACEQYF. V gene TRBV7-3 combines with J gene TRBJ2-7; D not certain. V shed 1 base and J shed 6 bases, with 13 bases lying between them. The germline CDR1 and CDR2 sequences are SGHTA and FQGTGA. The CDR3 has 14 amino acids.

This clone was observed a handful of times. V usage is TRBV7-2 and J usage is TRBJ2-1; 10 bases line up with TRBD2. CDR1 and CDR2 from the germline V gene are SGHTA and FQGNSA. V gave up 5 bases and J gave up 14 bases; unmatched junction bases: 9. CDR3 length: 13 residues. CDR3 protein: CASSTPLAGPEFF. Written as DNA, the CDR3 is TGTGCCAGCAGCACGCCACTAGCGGGGCCAGAGTTCTTC.

The rearrangement links TRBV28 to TRBJ1-2; the D gene is possibly TRBD1 (5 bases). Germline V gene data show CDR1 as MDHEN and CDR2 as SYDVKM. The CDR3 sequence is 13 residues long. V lost 6 bases, J lost 7 bases, and 15 bases lay in between. For the CDR3, the DNA is TGTGCCAGCAGCTCCCCGGGGGAGGGTGGCTACACCTTC. Translating gives CASSSPGEGGYTF.

This clone was seen a handful of times. This rearrangement joins TRBV6-9 to TRBJ2-1; 7 positions match TRBD1. J lost 5 bases, V lost 4 bases, and 2 bases had no gene match. CDR1 is MNHGY and CDR2 is SVAAGI in the germline V gene. The CDR3 loop spans 13 amino acids. In DNA, the CDR3 is TGTGCCAGCAGTTGGGGGACAGACAATGAGCAGTTCTTC. Translated, it gives CASSWGTDNEQFF.

This clone was counted between two and nine times. The J gene is TRBJ1-5, the V gene TRBV28; tentatively, D is TRBD1 (5 bases). The V end lost 9 bases, the J end lost 2 bases, and 11 bases lay between the germline ends. This CDR3 has 13 amino acids. Germline V gene data show CDR1 as MDHEN and CDR2 as SYDVKM. The CDR3 DNA follows: TGTGCCAGTGACGAAGGGGGCAATCAGCCCCAGCATTTT. Residues: CASDEGGNQPQHF.

The rearrangement uses TRBV18 and TRBJ1-4; D gene unclear. The CDR3 sequence is 13 residues long. The germline CDR1 and CDR2 sequences are KGHSH and LQKENI. Trimming shortened V by 3 bases and J by 5 bases, and 7 bases separated the two germline ends. The CDR3 loop reads CASSPDTNEKLFF. The CDR3 DNA reads as TGTGCCAGCTCACCTGACACAAATGAAAAACTGTTTTTT.

This clone was seen a handful of times. The CDR3, as DNA: TGTGCCAGCAGCAAAGAGCCCAGGGGGCAAGCAACTAATGAAAAACTGTTTTTT. Its protein product is CASSKEPRGQATNEKLFF. The rearrangement uses TRBV21-1 and TRBJ1-4; the table's D call TRBD1 went unverified against the DNA. TRBV21-1 is deemed a pseudogene. The CDR3 consists of 18 residues.

As for this clone: At one end the junction does not follow the germline gene, possibly because of a read error. The rearrangement uses TRBV5-3 and TRBJ1-2; 7 nucleotides align to TRBD1. TRBV5-3 is an ORF, and what it does is uncertain. The CDR3 has 15 amino acids. CDR3 coding DNA: TGTGCCAGCAGCTATGACAGGGCCCCTAACTATGGCTACACCTTC. Translated, it gives CASSYDRAPNYGYTF.

This chain connects TRBV5-1 to TRBJ2-7, with 11 nucleotides matching TRBD1. Germline V gives CDR1 SGHRS, CDR2 YFSETQ. Germline trimming cut 4 bases from V and 6 bases from J; bases unmatched to any gene: 12. CDR3 length equals 16 residues. The CDR3 is CASSQILDRGRLEQYF. The DNA for the CDR3 is TGCGCCAGCAGCCAGATACTGGACAGGGGGCGACTCGAGCAGTACTTC.

This chain connects TRBV6-6 to TRBJ2-7; 9 bases map to TRBD2. This CDR3 has 15 amino acids. J lost 3 bases, V lost 7 bases, and 10 bases had no gene match. The germline V gene has CDR1 MNHNY and CDR2 SVGAGI (reference sequence). The CDR3 protein is CASNNRVAGDYEQYF. The DNA of the CDR3 is TGTGCCAGCAATAATCGGGTAGCGGGAGACTACGAGCAGTACTTC.

In its sample, this clone was seen a few times. The chain joins TRBV27 to TRBJ2-7; D gene ambiguous. CDR3 length: 11 residues. V was trimmed by 6 bases and J by 2 bases, leaving 5 bases between them. Germline V gene data show CDR1 as MNHEY and CDR2 as SMNVEV (reference sequence). CDR3 coding DNA: TGTGCCAGCAGATCCACCTACGAGCAGTACTTC. Encoded protein: CASRSTYEQYF.

This clone has just one count. The CDR3 region is CAISESTTSGTSYNEQFF. As DNA, the CDR3 is TGTGCCATCAGTGAGTCTACTACGAGCGGGACCTCCTACAATGAGCAGTTCTTC. The chain combines TRBV10-3 with TRBJ2-1; 7 bases align to TRBD2. In germline, CDR1 is ENHRY, CDR2 SYGVKD. The J segment lost 0 bases and the V segment lost 0 bases, leaving 8 bases of the junction unmatched. The CDR3 sequence is 18 residues long.

V gene TRBV19 combines with J gene TRBJ1-5; 10 bases are a match to TRBD1. The CDR3 extends over 13 amino acids. Germline-derived CDR1 and CDR2 are LNHDA and SQIVND (reference sequence). After removal of 6 bases from V and 5 bases from J, the junction contained 1 base not matched to a gene. Written as DNA, the CDR3 is TGTGCCAGTAGAGGACAGGGGGATCAGCCCCAGCATTTT. As protein: CASRGQGDQPQHF.